This TCR beta chain originates from a study of cytomegalovirus exposure and HLA in healthy donors. For the study at large: Unique TCR beta sequences numbering some 110 million came from around 180 million T cells in an earlier analysis. Broader study findings: In vitro confirmation showed three CMV-associated chains to be CMV antigen specific. Likely technical artifact: a cluster of highly shared sequence variants. Usually a TCR sequence was rare, but some public TCRs were found in many donors.

The CDR3 runs to 13 residues. V lost 7 bases and J 1 base, leaving 10 bases between the germline ends. Germline-derived CDR1 and CDR2 are MNHNS and SASEGT. A remark on this clone: What it binds is unknown.

Primers included in the PCR were 60 Vbeta and 13 Jbeta primers. Repertoires were generated with immunoSEQ multiplex PCR, while TCRdb's copy carries only in-frame clones and drops some. This sample's clone table lists about 75,000 clones. Specimen: PBMCs. The rearrangement joins TRBV6-1 to TRBJ1-1; D uncertain. This clonotype originated in a man aged 40-55 years in good health and CMV-seronegative. For the CDR3, the DNA is TGTGCCAGCACTTCAGGAGGGAACACTGAAGCTTTCTTT. Translating gives CASTSGGNTEAFF.